This TCR beta chain was sequenced for a study of cytotoxic CD8 clonotypes in ibrutinib-treated CLL. Whole-study context: Collecting the response samples happened after a median 12 months of treatment, with a range of 6 to 36. The study recorded mean values of around 250,000 productive templates and under 100,000 productive rearrangements per sample. General study findings and limits: Clonality went up at the time of ibrutinib response, stayed stable in sustained remission, and later dropped back toward its baseline level at progression.

Trimming removed 0 bases at V and 5 bases at J, with 7 bases between. This CDR3 has 13 residues. Germline loops: CDR1 KGHSH, CDR2 LQKENI. This clone showed up just a few times. Antigen specificity is unknown. Clones were read by immunoSEQ multiplex PCR, and TCRdb kept only the in-frame ones, dropping some. The table shows some 170,000 clones, with about 88% occurring only once. With cryopreserved PBMCs as the source, around 2 micrograms of genomic DNA went to TCR beta libraries. The sequences come from PBMCs, collected at disease progression, from a patient treated with ibrutinib. This receptor was obtained from a human donor with chronic lymphocytic leukemia. The chain carries TRBV18 and TRBJ1-2, with no clear D. The CDR3 DNA follows: TGTGCCAGCTCACCACCTTCGCGTTATGGCTACACCTTC. Amino acids: CASSPPSRYGYTF.